Listed below are T cell receptor beta chains from one sample, sequenced in a study of T cells in Graves' hyperthyroidism and ophthalmopathy. TCRdb reprocessed the multiplex PCR reads via MiXCR and lists one record per CDR3 protein. Found here are around 370,000 distinct CDR3 sequences, about 18% of them singletons; the top ten hold around two fifths. Sequenced material: blood. The receptors come from a man aged 18 to 29 with Graves' ophthalmopathy. CDR3s include the opening cysteine and the closing phenylalanine or tryptophan. Fields, in order: clone size, D gene, J gene, V gene, CDR3 protein, CDR3 DNA. The D gene is left open where the match is weak. Only part of the rows carry a size: once, few, many, or a class if the clone is expanded.

clone_size: -; d_call: -; j_call: TRBJ1-1; v_call: TRBV6-1; cdr3_aa: CASSEVGWAEAFF; cdr3_nt: TGTGCCAGCAGTGAAGTGGGATGGGCTGAAGCTTTCTTT
clone_size: many; d_call: -; j_call: TRBJ2-7; v_call: TRBV5-1; cdr3_aa: CASSLVGDPESYEQYF; cdr3_nt: TGCGCCAGCAGCTTGGTTGGGGACCCTGAGTCTTACGAGCAGTACTTC
clone_size: -; d_call: TRBD2; j_call: TRBJ2-1; v_call: TRBV2; cdr3_aa: CASWNLAGAPTYNEQFF; cdr3_nt: TGTGCCAGCTGGAATCTAGCGGGGGCCCCGACCTACAATGAGCAGTTCTTC
clone_size: few; d_call: TRBD1; j_call: TRBJ2-7; v_call: TRBV5-1; cdr3_aa: CASSSTGGNEQYF; cdr3_nt: TGCGCCAGCAGCTCGACAGGGGGCAACGAGCAGTACTTC
clone_size: -; d_call: -; j_call: TRBJ2-7; v_call: TRBV11-2; cdr3_aa: CASSLGPVIYEQYF; cdr3_nt: TGTGCCAGCAGCTTAGGGCCAGTCATCTACGAGCAGTACTTC
clone_size: many; d_call: -; j_call: TRBJ1-1; v_call: TRBV7-9; cdr3_aa: CASSFGRPEAFF; cdr3_nt: TGTGCCAGCAGCTTCGGCAGACCGGAAGCTTTCTTT
clone_size: -; d_call: -; j_call: TRBJ1-2; v_call: TRBV19; cdr3_aa: CASRTLQNYGYTF; cdr3_nt: TGTGCCAGTAGAACACTACAAAACTATGGCTACACCTTC
clone_size: many; d_call: TRBD1; j_call: TRBJ2-7; v_call: TRBV11-2; cdr3_aa: CASSIGTGQSYEQYF; cdr3_nt: TGTGCCAGCAGCATAGGGACAGGGCAATCCTACGAGCAGTACTTC
clone_size: -; d_call: -; j_call: TRBJ1-1; v_call: TRBV5-1; cdr3_aa: CASSQDGGINTEAFF; cdr3_nt: TGCGCCAGCAGCCAAGATGGCGGGATAAACACTGAAGCTTTCTTT
clone_size: few; d_call: TRBD1; j_call: TRBJ1-5; v_call: TRBV27; cdr3_aa: CASSNTGGGANQPQHF; cdr3_nt: TGTGCCAGCAGTAACACAGGGGGTGGGGCCAATCAGCCCCAGCATTTT
clone_size: many; d_call: -; j_call: TRBJ2-7; v_call: TRBV6-2/TRBV6-3; cdr3_aa: CASSQTAGSEQYF; cdr3_nt: TGTGCCAGCAGTCAGACCGCAGGATCCGAGCAGTACTTC
clone_size: -; d_call: TRBD1; j_call: TRBJ2-1; v_call: TRBV20-1; cdr3_aa: CSAPKTGENEQFF; cdr3_nt: TGCAGTGCGCCGAAGACAGGGGAGAATGAGCAGTTCTTC
clone_size: many; d_call: TRBD2; j_call: TRBJ2-1; v_call: TRBV5-1; cdr3_aa: CASSFTSGGYNEQFF; cdr3_nt: TGCGCCAGCAGCTTTACTAGCGGGGGATACAATGAGCAGTTCTTC
clone_size: many; d_call: -; j_call: TRBJ1-1; v_call: TRBV7-3; cdr3_aa: CASSLKSAVSGTEAFF; cdr3_nt: TGTGCCAGCAGCTTAAAATCTGCCGTGTCGGGGACTGAAGCTTTCTTT
clone_size: many; d_call: TRBD1; j_call: TRBJ2-7; v_call: TRBV2; cdr3_aa: CASLRQGAYEQYF; cdr3_nt: TGTGCCAGCCTCCGTCAGGGGGCCTACGAGCAGTACTTC
clone_size: many; d_call: -; j_call: TRBJ2-3; v_call: TRBV6-1; cdr3_aa: CASTGSTDTQYF; cdr3_nt: TGTGCCAGCACTGGGAGCACAGATACGCAGTATTTT
clone_size: few; d_call: -; j_call: TRBJ2-3; v_call: TRBV27; cdr3_aa: CASSILRSRVTDTQYF; cdr3_nt: TGTGCCAGCAGTATCCTTCGGTCGAGGGTTACAGATACGCAGTATTTT
clone_size: -; d_call: -; j_call: TRBJ2-7; v_call: TRBV29-1; cdr3_aa: CSVAYSYEQYF; cdr3_nt: TGCAGCGTTGCCTACTCCTACGAGCAGTACTTC
clone_size: many; d_call: TRBD2; j_call: TRBJ2-3; v_call: TRBV2; cdr3_aa: CASSEVSGGAGDTQYF; cdr3_nt: TGTGCCAGCAGCGAAGTAAGCGGGGGGGCCGGGGATACGCAGTATTTT
clone_size: many; d_call: -; j_call: TRBJ1-2; v_call: TRBV11-2; cdr3_aa: CASVSEGYGYTF; cdr3_nt: TGTGCCAGCGTCTCTGAAGGATATGGCTACACCTTC
clone_size: few; d_call: -; j_call: TRBJ1-4; v_call: TRBV7-9; cdr3_aa: CASSMGEKLFF; cdr3_nt: TGTGCCAGCAGTATGGGGGAAAAACTGTTTTTT
clone_size: many; d_call: -; j_call: TRBJ2-3; v_call: TRBV12-3/TRBV12-4; cdr3_aa: CASSGTLADTDTQYF; cdr3_nt: TGTGCCAGCAGTGGAACCTTAGCGGACACAGATACGCAGTATTTT
clone_size: -; d_call: -; j_call: TRBJ1-2; v_call: TRBV28; cdr3_aa: CASIPRGQPGGYTF; cdr3_nt: TGTGCCAGCATCCCAAGGGGACAACCGGGGGGCTACACCTTC
clone_size: many; d_call: -; j_call: TRBJ2-1; v_call: TRBV5-1; cdr3_aa: CASSQGGGAGHEQFF; cdr3_nt: TGCGCCAGCAGCCAGGGGGGGGGGGCCGGCCATGAGCAGTTCTTC
clone_size: many; d_call: -; j_call: TRBJ1-2; v_call: TRBV11-2; cdr3_aa: CASSLNTGYGYTF; cdr3_nt: TGTGCCAGCAGCTTAAACACTGGGTATGGCTACACCTTC
clone_size: many; d_call: -; j_call: TRBJ2-1; v_call: TRBV6-1; cdr3_aa: CASNPGFYNEQFF; cdr3_nt: TGTGCCAGCAATCCAGGGTTTTACAATGAGCAGTTCTTC
clone_size: -; d_call: -; j_call: TRBJ2-2; v_call: TRBV18; cdr3_aa: CASSPKQGGTGELFF; cdr3_nt: TGTGCCAGCTCGCCTAAACAGGGAGGCACCGGGGAGCTGTTTTTT
clone_size: many; d_call: -; j_call: TRBJ1-5; v_call: TRBV6-5; cdr3_aa: CASSYGGGNQPQHF; cdr3_nt: TGTGCCAGCAGTTACGGGGGTGGGAATCAGCCCCAGCATTTT
clone_size: many; d_call: -; j_call: TRBJ2-7; v_call: TRBV5-1; cdr3_aa: CASNPDHSYEQYF; cdr3_nt: TGCGCCAGCAACCCGGACCACTCCTACGAGCAGTACTTC
clone_size: few; d_call: -; j_call: TRBJ1-2; v_call: TRBV19; cdr3_aa: CASSSKDSVRGGYTF; cdr3_nt: TGTGCCAGTAGCTCCAAGGACAGCGTGCGGGGCGGCTACACCTTC
clone_size: many; d_call: -; j_call: TRBJ1-4; v_call: TRBV5-1; cdr3_aa: CASRDSPNEKLFF; cdr3_nt: TGCGCCAGCAGGGACAGCCCCAATGAAAAACTGTTTTTT